This T cell receptor (beta chain) was retrieved from a study of T cell responses to AZD1222 COVID-19 vaccine. V was cut by 4 bases and J by 6 bases, with 6 bases left in between. The CDR3 totals 11 residues. In germline, CDR1 is LNHDA, CDR2 SQIVND (reference sequence). In regard to this clone: What it recognizes is unknown.

Sequencing was performed with immunoSEQ multiplex PCR; in TCRdb, only in-frame clones are kept and a portion is missing. The table records more than 100,000 clones, roughly nine tenths of them present only once. Study results and limitations: At baseline, seropositivity was found in only six or seven AZD1222 recipients. Clonal diversity was possibly underestimated, and the donors were mostly white British, with more females.

The chain is built from TRBV19 and TRBJ1-2, with D possibly matching TRBD1 (6 bases). Sample: peripheral blood, taken on day 0 of AZD1222 vaccination. The receptor was isolated from an adult in good health. The CDR3 spells CASSRQDGYTF. In nucleotides, the CDR3 is TGTGCCAGTAGTAGACAGGATGGCTACACCTTC.